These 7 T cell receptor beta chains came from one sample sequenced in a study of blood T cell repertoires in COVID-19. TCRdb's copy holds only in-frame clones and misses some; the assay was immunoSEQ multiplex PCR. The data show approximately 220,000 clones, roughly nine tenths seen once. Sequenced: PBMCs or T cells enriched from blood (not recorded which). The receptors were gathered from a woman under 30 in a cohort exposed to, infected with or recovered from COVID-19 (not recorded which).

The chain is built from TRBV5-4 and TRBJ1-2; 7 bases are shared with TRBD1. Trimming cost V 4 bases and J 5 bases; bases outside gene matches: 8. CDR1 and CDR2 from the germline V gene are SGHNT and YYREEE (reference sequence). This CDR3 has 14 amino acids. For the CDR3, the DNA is TGTGCCAGCAGCCGCCACGACAGGGCTTATGGCTACACCTTC. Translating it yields CASSRHDRAYGYTF.

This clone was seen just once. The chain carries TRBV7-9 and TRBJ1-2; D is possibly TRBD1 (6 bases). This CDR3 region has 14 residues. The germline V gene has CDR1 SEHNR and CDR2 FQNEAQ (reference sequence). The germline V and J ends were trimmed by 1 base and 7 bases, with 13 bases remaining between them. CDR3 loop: CASSLVDSRRGYTF. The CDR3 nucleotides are TGTGCCAGCAGCTTAGTGGACAGCAGGCGTGGCTACACCTTC.

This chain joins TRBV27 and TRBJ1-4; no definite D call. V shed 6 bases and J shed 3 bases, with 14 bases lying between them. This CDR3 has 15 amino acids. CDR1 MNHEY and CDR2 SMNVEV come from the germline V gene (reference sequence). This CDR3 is CASRRGLGANEKLFF. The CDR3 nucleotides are TGTGCCAGCAGACGAGGGCTCGGTGCTAATGAAAAACTGTTTTTT.

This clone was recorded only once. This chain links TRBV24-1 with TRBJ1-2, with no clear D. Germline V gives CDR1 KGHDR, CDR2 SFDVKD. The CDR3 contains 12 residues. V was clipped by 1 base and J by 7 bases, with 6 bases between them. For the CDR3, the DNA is TGTGCCACCAGTGATTTCGGGGTTGGCTACACCTTC. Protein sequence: CATSDFGVGYTF.

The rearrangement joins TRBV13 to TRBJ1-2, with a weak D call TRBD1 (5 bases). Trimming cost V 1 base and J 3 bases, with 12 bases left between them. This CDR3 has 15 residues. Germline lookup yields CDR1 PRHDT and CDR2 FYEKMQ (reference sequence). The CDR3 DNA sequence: TGTGCCAGCAGCTTAGCGTCGGTGACAGACTATGGCTACACCTTC. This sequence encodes CASSLASVTDYGYTF.

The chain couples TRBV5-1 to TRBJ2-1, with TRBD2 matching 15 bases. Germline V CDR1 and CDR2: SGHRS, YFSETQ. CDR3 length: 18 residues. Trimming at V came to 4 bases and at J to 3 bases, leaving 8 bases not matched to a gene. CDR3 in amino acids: CASSQPGLAGGGYNEQFF. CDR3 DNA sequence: TGCGCCAGCAGCCAGCCGGGACTAGCGGGAGGAGGCTACAATGAGCAGTTCTTC.

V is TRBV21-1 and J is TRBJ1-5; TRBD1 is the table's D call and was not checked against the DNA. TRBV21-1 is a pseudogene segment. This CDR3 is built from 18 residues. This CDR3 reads CASSKALGTGGSVQPQHF. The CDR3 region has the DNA TGTGCCAGCAGCAAAGCGCTAGGGACAGGGGGCTCGGTTCAGCCCCAGCATTTT.